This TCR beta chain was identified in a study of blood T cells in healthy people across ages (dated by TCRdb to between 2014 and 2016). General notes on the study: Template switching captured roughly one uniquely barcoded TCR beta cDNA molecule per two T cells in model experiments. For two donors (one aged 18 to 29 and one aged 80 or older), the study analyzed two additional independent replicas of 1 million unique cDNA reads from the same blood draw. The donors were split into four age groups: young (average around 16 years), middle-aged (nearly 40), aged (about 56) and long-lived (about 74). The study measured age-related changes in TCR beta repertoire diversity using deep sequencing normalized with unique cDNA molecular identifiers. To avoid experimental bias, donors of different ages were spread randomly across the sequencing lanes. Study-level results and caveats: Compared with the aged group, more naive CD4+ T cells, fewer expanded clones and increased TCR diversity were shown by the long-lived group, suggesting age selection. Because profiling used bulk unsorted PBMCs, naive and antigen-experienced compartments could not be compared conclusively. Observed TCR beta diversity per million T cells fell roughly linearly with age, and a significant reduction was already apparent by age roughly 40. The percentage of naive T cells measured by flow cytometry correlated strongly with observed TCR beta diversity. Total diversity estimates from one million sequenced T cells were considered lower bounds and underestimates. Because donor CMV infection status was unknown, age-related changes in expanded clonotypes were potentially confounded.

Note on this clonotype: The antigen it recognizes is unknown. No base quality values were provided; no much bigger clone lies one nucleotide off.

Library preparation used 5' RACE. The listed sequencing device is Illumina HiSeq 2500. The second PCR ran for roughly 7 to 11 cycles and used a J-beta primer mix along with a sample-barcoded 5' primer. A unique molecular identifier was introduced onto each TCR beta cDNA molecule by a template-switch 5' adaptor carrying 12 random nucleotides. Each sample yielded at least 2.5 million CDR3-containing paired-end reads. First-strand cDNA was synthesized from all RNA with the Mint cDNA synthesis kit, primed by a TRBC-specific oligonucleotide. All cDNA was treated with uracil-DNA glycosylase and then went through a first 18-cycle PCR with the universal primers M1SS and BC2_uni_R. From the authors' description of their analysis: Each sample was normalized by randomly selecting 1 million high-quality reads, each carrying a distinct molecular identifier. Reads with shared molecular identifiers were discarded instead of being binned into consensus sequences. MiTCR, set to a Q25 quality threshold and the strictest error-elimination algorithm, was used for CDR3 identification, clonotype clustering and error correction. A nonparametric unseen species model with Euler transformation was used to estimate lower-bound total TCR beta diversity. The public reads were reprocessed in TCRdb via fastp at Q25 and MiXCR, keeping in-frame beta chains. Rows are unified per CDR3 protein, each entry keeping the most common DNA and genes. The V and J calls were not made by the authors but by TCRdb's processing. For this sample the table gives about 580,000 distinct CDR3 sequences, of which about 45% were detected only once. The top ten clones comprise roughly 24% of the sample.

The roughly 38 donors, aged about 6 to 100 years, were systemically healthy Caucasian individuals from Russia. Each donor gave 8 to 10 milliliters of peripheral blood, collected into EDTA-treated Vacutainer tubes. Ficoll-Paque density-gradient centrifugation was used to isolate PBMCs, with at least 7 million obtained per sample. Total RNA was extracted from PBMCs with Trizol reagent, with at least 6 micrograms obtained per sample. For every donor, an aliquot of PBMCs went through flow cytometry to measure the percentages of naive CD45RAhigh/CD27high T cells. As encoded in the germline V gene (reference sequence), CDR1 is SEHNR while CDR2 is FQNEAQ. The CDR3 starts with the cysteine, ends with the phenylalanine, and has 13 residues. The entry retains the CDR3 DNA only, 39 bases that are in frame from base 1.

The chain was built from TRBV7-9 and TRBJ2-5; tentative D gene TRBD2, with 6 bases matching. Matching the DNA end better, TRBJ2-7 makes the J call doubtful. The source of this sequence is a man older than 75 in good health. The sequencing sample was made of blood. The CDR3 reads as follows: CASSTDIAAEQYF. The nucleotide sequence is TGTGCCAGCAGCACGGACATAGCGGCCGAGCAGTACTTC.